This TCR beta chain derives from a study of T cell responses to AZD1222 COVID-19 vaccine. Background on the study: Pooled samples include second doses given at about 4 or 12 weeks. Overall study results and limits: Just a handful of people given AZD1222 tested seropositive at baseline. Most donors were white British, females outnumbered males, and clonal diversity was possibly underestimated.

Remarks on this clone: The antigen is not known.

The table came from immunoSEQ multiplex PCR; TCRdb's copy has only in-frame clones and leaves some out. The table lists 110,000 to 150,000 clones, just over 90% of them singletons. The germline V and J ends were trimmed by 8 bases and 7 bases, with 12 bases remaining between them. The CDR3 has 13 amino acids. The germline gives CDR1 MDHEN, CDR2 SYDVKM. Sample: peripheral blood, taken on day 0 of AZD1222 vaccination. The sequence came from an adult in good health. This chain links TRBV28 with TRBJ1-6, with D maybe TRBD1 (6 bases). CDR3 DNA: TGTGCCAGCCGACGGGACACCAATTCACCCCTCCACTTT. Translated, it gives CASRRDTNSPLHF. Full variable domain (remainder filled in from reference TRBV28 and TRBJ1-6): DVKVTQSSRYLVKRTGEKVFLECVQDMDHENMFWYRQDPGLGLRLIYFSYDVKMKEKGDIPEGYSVSREKKERFSLILESASTNQTSMYLCASRRDTNSPLHFGNGTRLTVT.